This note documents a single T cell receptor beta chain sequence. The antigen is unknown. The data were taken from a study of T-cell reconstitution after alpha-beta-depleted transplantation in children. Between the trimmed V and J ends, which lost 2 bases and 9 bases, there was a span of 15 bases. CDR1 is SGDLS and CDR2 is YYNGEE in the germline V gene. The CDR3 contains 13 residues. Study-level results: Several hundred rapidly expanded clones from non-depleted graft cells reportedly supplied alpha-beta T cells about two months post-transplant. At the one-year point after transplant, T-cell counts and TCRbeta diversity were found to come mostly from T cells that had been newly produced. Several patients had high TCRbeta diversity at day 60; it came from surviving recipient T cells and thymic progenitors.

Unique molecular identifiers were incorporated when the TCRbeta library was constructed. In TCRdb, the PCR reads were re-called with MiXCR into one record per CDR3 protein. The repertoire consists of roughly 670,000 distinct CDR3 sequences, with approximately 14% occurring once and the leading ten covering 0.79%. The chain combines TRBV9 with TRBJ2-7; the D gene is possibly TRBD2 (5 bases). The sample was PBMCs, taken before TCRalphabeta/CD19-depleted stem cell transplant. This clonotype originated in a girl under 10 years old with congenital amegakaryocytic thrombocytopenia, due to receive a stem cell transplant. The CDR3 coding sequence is TGTGCCAGCAGCGTCAGTGGAGGCCTTTCGCAGTACTTC. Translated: CASSVSGGLSQYF.